The following is a T cell receptor (beta chain) sequence with its context. This clonotype has ten or more counts. It has no known antigen specificity. No per-base quality is available; no much larger clone lies one base away. The data stem from a study of immune aging and cytomegalovirus after organ transplant (dated by TCRdb to the early 2020s). For the study in its entirety: Three-drug immunosuppression with prednisone, tacrolimus, and mycophenolate was given to all transplant recipients. General study outcomes and caveats: TEMRA cells made up a larger share of large clones, and the seven largest clones (around 1,900 cells) gained aged and TEMRA cells while losing TCM cells. Since the sequencing data did not include a CD57 measurement, a conservative gene-based definition of aging was used in its place. Following viremia, aged-phenotype cells rose post-transplant in clones of any size, with the rise occurring earlier in large clones (days 200-264) than in small clones.

Interpreted using the paper, the time point label stands for: five sample-tagged time points from pre-transplant (day -1) to day 368 post-transplant, pooled. PBMC were thawed and then stimulated for 12 hours with a CMV IE-1 overlapping peptide library, with no transport inhibitors added. Thawed cells were rested overnight and then stimulated in R10 medium with CD28/CD49d costimulation. The IE-1 peptide library was made up of 15-amino-acid peptides with 11-amino-acid overlaps. Samples from each time point were barcoded using BD Single-Cell Multiplexing Kit Sample Tags, then pooled and stained with sorting antibodies plus oligo-conjugated anti-CD45RA. A BD FACSAria III was used to sort CMV-responsive CD8+CD137+ and CD4+CD154+ T cells at 4-way purity. Blood samples were drawn into EDTA vacutainers and processed by Ficoll gradient within 1-24 hours. Germline trimming amounts to 4 bases on V and 5 bases on J, with 8 as the count of junction bases outside the gene matches. CDR1 and CDR2, looked up from the germline V gene (reference sequence), are SGHKS and YYEKEE. The CDR3 contains 14 residues, cysteine and phenylalanine counted. The entry retains the CDR3 DNA only, 42 bases that are in frame from base 1.

Receptor amplification or capture employed single-cell sequencing. Sequenced on an Illumina NovaSeq 6000. The BD Rhapsody Targeted mRNA and AbSeq Reagent Kit was used in a microwell format for cell capture and library preparation. Libraries were prepared to cover TCR, sample tags, AbSeq, and targeted mRNA from the Human T-Cell Expression Panel plus custom TOX and TOX2 primers. Sequencing of the libraries was done on an Illumina NovaSeq. As for how the authors treated the data: The analysis covered roughly 9,800 cells in total, of which 7,000 to 7,500 were CD8 T cells and 4494 were CD8 T cells with an identifiable TCR CDR3. The BD Rhapsody Targeted Analysis Pipeline, including V(D)J processing, was run on the Seven Bridges Genomics platform to process the raw data. Quality control, Sample Tag demultiplexing with Lex-BDSMK, clone identification with VDJ Explorer, and Seurat clustering were all done in SeqGeq 1.6.0. Clones making up <1% of CD8 T cells were classified as non-expanded, and clones making up >2.5% of the sample were classified as clonal expansions. TCRdb took the public reads, trimmed them with fastp at Q25, ran MiXCR for clone calling and kept in-frame beta chains. Identical CDR3 protein sequences are pooled into one entry, listed with their most common genes and DNA. The V and J calls were determined by TCRdb, not by the authors. The sample profile shows roughly 23,000 distinct CDR3 sequences; roughly 36% of them were found once. The ten largest clones take up less than 30% of the sample.

Recombination linked TRBV5-5 to TRBJ2-7, with 8 bases in between that match TRBD1. The starting material was CMV peptide-activated CD4+ and CD8+ T cells sorted from blood, obtained at five time points, pooled. What the cell subset or site label conveys for this sample: sorted CD8+CD137+ and CD4+CD154+ T cells after about 12 h CMV IE-1 peptide stimulation. This clonotype was sampled from a female donor who had a heart transplant and CMV viremia. In nucleotide form, the sequence is TGTGCCAGCAGCGCGGACAGGGTGGTCGACGAGCAGTACTTC. It translates as CASSADRVVDEQYF.